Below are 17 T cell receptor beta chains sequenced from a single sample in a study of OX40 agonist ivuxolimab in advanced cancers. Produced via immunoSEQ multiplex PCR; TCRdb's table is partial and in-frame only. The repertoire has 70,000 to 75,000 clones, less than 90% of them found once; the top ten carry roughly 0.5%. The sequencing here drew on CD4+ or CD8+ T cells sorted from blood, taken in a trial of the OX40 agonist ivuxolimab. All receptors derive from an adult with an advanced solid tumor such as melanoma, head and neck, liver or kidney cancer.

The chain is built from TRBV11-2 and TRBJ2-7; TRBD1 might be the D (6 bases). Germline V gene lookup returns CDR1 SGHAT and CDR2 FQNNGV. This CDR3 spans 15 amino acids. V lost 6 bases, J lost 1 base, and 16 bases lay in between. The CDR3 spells CASRRGSGRSYEQYF. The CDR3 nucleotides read TGTGCCAGCAGAAGGGGGTCAGGGCGATCCTACGAGCAGTACTTC.

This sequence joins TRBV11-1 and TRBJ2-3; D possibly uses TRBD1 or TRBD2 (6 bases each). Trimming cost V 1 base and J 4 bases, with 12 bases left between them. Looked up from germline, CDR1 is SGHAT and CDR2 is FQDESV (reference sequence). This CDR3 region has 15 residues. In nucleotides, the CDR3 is TGTGCCAGCAGCTTAGTCCGGGGGCGGTCAGATACGCAGTATTTT. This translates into CASSLVRGRSDTQYF.

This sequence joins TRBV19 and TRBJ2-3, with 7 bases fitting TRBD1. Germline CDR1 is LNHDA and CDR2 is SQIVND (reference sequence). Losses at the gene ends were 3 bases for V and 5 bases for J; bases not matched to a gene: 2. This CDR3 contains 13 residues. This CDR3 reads CASSIQGEDTQYF. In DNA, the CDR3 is TGTGCCAGTAGTATCCAGGGGGAAGATACGCAGTATTTT.

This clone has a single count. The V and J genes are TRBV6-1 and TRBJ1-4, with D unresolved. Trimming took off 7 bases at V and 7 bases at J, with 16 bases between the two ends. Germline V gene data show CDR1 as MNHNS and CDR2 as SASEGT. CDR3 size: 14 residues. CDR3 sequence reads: CASTSGWSSEKLFF. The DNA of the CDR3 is TGTGCCAGCACATCCGGGTGGTCAAGTGAAAAACTGTTTTTT.

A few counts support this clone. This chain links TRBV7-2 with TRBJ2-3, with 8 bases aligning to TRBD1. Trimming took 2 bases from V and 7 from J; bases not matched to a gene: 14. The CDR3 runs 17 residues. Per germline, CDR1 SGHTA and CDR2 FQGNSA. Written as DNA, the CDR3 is TGTGCCAGCAGCTTAAATCAGGGGGCGTCGTCTCCATATACGCAGTATTTT. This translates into CASSLNQGASSPYTQYF.

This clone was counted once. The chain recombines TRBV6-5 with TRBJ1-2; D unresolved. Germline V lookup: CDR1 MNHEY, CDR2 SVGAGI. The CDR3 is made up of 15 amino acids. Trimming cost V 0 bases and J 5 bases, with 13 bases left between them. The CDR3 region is CASSYSILGAYGYTF. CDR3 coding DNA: TGTGCCAGCAGTTACTCTATTCTAGGAGCTTATGGCTACACCTTC.

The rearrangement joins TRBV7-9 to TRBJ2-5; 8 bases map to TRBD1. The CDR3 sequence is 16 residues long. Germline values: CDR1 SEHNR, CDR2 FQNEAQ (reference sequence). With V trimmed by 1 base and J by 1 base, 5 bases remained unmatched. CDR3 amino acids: CASSLGSGGLQETQYF. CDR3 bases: TGTGCCAGCAGCTTAGGGTCAGGGGGCCTCCAAGAGACCCAGTACTTC.

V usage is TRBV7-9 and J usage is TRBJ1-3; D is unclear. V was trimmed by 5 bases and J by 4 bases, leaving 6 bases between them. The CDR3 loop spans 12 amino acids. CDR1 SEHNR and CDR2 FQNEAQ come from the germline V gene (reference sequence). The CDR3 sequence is CASSRQGNTIYF. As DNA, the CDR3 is TGTGCCAGCAGCCGCCAAGGAAACACCATATATTTT.

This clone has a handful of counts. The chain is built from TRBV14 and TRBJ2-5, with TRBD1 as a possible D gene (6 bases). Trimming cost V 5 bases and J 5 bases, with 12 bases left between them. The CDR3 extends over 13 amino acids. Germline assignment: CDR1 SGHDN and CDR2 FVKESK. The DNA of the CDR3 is TGTGCCAGCAGCTGGGGGACAAGGGAGACCCAGTACTTC. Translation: CASSWGTRETQYF.

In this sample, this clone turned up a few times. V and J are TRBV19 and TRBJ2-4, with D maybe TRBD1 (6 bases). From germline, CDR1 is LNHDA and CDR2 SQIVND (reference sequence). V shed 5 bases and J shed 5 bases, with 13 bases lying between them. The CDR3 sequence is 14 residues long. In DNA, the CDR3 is TGTGCCAGTAGTCCCTACAGGGCCCAAAACATTCAGTACTTC. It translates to CASSPYRAQNIQYF.

The CDR3 here is CASRYSTGAYGYTF. The DNA for the CDR3 is TGTGCCAGCAGGTATTCAACAGGCGCCTATGGCTACACCTTC. The chain links TRBV6-5 to TRBJ1-2; possible D gene TRBD1, 5 bases. Germline CDR1 reads MNHEY; CDR2 reads SVGAGI. V was pared by 6 bases and J by 4 bases, with 15 bases between. The CDR3 extends over 14 amino acids.

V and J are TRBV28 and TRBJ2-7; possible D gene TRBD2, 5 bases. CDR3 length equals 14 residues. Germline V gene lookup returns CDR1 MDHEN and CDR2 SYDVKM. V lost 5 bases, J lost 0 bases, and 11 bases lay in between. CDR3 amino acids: CASSLFGSSYEQYF. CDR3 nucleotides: TGTGCCAGCAGTCTTTTTGGGAGCTCCTACGAGCAGTACTTC.

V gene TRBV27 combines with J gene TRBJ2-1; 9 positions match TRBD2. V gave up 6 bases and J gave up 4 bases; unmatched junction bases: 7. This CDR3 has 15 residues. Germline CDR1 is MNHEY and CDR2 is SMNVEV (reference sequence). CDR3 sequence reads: CASRGGGAIYNEQFF. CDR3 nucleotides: TGTGCCAGCAGGGGCGGGGGGGCCATTTACAATGAGCAGTTCTTC.

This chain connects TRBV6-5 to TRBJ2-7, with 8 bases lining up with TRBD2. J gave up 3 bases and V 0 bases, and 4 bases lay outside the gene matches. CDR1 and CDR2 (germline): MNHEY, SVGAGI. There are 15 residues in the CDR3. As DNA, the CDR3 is TGTGCCAGCAGTTACTCCGCCGGGGGGGACTACGAGCAGTACTTC. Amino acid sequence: CASSYSAGGDYEQYF.

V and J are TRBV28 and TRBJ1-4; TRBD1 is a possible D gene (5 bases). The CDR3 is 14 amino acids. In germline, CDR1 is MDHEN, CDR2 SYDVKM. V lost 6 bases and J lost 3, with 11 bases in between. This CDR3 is CASSEGRANEKLFF. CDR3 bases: TGTGCCAGCAGCGAGGGGAGAGCTAATGAAAAACTGTTTTTT.

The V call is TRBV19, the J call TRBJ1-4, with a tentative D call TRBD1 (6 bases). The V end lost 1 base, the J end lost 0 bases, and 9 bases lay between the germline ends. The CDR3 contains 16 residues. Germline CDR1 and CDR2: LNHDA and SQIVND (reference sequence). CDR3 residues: CASSIGTAPTNEKLFF. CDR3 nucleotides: TGTGCCAGTAGTATAGGGACAGCCCCAACTAATGAAAAACTGTTTTTT.

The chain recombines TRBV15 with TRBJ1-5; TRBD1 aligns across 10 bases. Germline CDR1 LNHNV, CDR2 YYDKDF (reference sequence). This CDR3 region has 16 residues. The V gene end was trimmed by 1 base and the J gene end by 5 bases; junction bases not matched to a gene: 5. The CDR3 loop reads CATSRGGGQGDQPQHF. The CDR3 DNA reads TGTGCCACCAGCAGAGGTGGCGGACAGGGGGATCAGCCCCAGCATTTT.